Each of the 20 T cell receptor beta chains below was sequenced from the same sample in a study of T cells in localized non-small cell lung cancer. Generated by immunoSEQ multiplex PCR, the TCRdb table keeps only in-frame clones and is missing some. The table has about 28,000 clones, more than 65% seen once. Sequencing was performed on peripheral blood mononuclear cells, taken before any cancer treatment. These receptors were collected from a man aged 40-75 years with stage III lung adenocarcinoma.

The gene calls are TRBV7-2 and TRBJ1-2, with D tentatively TRBD1 (6 bases). Germline values: CDR1 SGHTA, CDR2 FQGNSA. This CDR3 region has 13 residues. Between the trimmed V and J ends, which lost 5 bases and 2 bases, there was a span of 9 bases. The CDR3 protein is CASSPDRNYGYTF. The CDR3 DNA follows: TGTGCCAGCAGCCCCGACAGGAACTATGGCTACACCTTC.

The chain uses TRBV15 and TRBJ2-1, with D possibly being TRBD1 (5 bases). Trimming removed 1 base at V and 4 bases at J, with 11 bases between. CDR3 length equals 15 residues. Looked up from germline, CDR1 is LNHNV and CDR2 is YYDKDF (reference sequence). The DNA for the CDR3 is TGTGCCACCAGCAGAGTTAGACAGCCTTACAATGAGCAGTTCTTC. Protein sequence: CATSRVRQPYNEQFF.

The V gene is TRBV5-1, the J gene TRBJ2-7; D call uncertain. The germline gives CDR1 SGHRS, CDR2 YFSETQ. CDR3 length: 13 residues. The V and J ends lost 0 bases and 3 bases respectively, with 7 bases between them. The CDR3, as DNA: TGCGCCAGCAGCTTGGTCGGTAGCTACGAGCAGTACTTC. Protein: CASSLVGSYEQYF.

V gene TRBV6-5 combines with J gene TRBJ1-5; 8 bases fit TRBD1. This CDR3 is built from 15 residues. Germline V CDR1 and CDR2: MNHEY, SVGAGI. V gave up 4 bases and J gave up 7 bases; unmatched junction bases: 9. The CDR3: CASSSGGTGGQPQHF. CDR3 bases: TGTGCCAGCAGTTCCGGAGGGACAGGAGGCCAGCCCCAGCATTTT.

The chain uses TRBV5-6 and TRBJ1-6; D perhaps matches TRBD1 (6 bases). Germline assignment: CDR1 SGHDT and CDR2 YYEEEE. The CDR3 runs 17 residues. Trimming took 3 bases from V and 0 from J, leaving 13 bases between them. CDR3 coding DNA: TGTGCCAGCAGCTCAGGGGTACCGAGCTCCTATAATTCACCCCTCCACTTT. Translated: CASSSGVPSSYNSPLHF.

The V gene is TRBV27, the J gene TRBJ2-1; a weak D match, TRBD2 (6 bases). The CDR3 is 18 residues long. The germline V and J ends were trimmed by 0 bases and 5 bases, with 20 bases remaining between them. Germline-derived CDR1 and CDR2 are MNHEY and SMNVEV (reference sequence). The CDR3 loop reads CASSLSRSPWGVHNEQFF. CDR3 DNA sequence: TGTGCCAGCAGTTTATCGAGGTCCCCGTGGGGGGTCCACAATGAGCAGTTCTTC.

Only one count was recorded for this clone. The V call is TRBV10-3, the J call TRBJ1-2, with D perhaps matching TRBD1 (6 bases). CDR3 size: 15 residues. Germline-derived CDR1 and CDR2 are ENHRY and SYGVKD. Trimming stripped 5 bases from V and 4 bases from J, with 17 bases between. The DNA of the CDR3 is TGTGCCATCAGTTACCCCAGGGGACTCACCTATGGCTACACCTTC. Its protein is CAISYPRGLTYGYTF.

The chain uses TRBV11-2 and TRBJ1-1, with no clear D. The germline gives CDR1 SGHAT, CDR2 FQNNGV. The CDR3 extends over 15 amino acids. V gave up 5 bases and J gave up 0 bases, with 13 bases separating them. CDR3 protein: CASSLMAVLNTEAFF. The CDR3 DNA follows: TGTGCCAGCAGCCTAATGGCAGTGCTGAACACTGAAGCTTTCTTT.

This rearrangement joins TRBV11-1 to TRBJ2-1; no clear D. Trimming took 1 base from V and 4 from J, leaving 8 bases between them. This CDR3 comprises 14 residues. The germline V gene encodes CDR1 SGHAT and CDR2 FQDESV (reference sequence). Here the CDR3 DNA reads TGTGCCAGCAGCTTAGATTCTCCGTACAATGAGCAGTTCTTC. As protein: CASSLDSPYNEQFF.

The sample holds a few counts of this clone. The genes are TRBV30 and TRBJ1-1; D gene unclear. The ends were cut back, 8 bases at V and 0 bases at J, with 4 bases in the middle. Germline CDR1 GTSNPN, CDR2 SVGIG (reference sequence). The CDR3 has 10 residues. CDR3 region: CAGLNTEAFF. The DNA for the CDR3 is TGTGCCGGCCTGAACACTGAAGCTTTCTTT.

The chain has TRBV10-3 and TRBJ1-1, with TRBD1 as a possible D gene (5 bases). Germline loops: CDR1 ENHRY, CDR2 SYGVKD. V was pared by 11 bases and J by 1 base, with 14 bases between. The CDR3 totals 13 residues. The chain's CDR3 is CASRARENTEAFF. CDR3 bases: TGTGCCTCCAGGGCCAGGGAGAACACTGAAGCTTTCTTT.

This chain links TRBV2 with TRBJ1-1; TRBD1 is a possible D gene (5 bases). V was cut by 6 bases and J by 4 bases, with 18 bases left in between. There are 15 residues in the CDR3. Germline lookup yields CDR1 SNHLY and CDR2 FYNNEI. This CDR3 reads CASRPGPGEFTEAFF. CDR3 coding DNA: TGTGCCAGCAGACCGGGACCGGGGGAATTCACTGAAGCTTTCTTT.

The chain is built from TRBV6-6 and TRBJ1-6; TRBD1 might be the D (5 bases). Per the germline V gene, CDR1 is MNHNY and CDR2 is SVGAGI (reference sequence). The CDR3 loop spans 16 amino acids. V lost 6 bases, J lost 10 bases, and 22 bases lay in between. The CDR3 loop reads CASRRALGESPSPLHF. The CDR3 region has the DNA TGTGCCAGCAGGCGAGCCTTGGGGGAATCCCCGTCACCCCTCCACTTT.

The V gene is TRBV2, the J gene TRBJ2-5; the D gene is possibly TRBD2 (6 bases). This CDR3 has 14 residues. Deletions cut 5 bases from V and 2 bases from J, with 12 bases between. CDR1 SNHLY and CDR2 FYNNEI come from the germline V gene. DNA of the CDR3: TGTGCCAGCAGTCCCGGGACTCAACAAGAGACCCAGTACTTC. Protein: CASSPGTQQETQYF. Full variable domain (missing parts from reference TRBV2 and TRBJ2-5): EPEVTQTPSHQVTQMGQEVILRCVPISNHLYFYWYRQILGQKVEFLVSFYNNEISEKSEIFDDQFSVERPDGSNFTLKIRSTKLEDSAMYFCASSPGTQQETQYFGPGTRLLVL.

This chain connects TRBV19 to TRBJ2-5; maybe TRBD2 (5 bases). Germline loops: CDR1 LNHDA, CDR2 SQIVND (reference sequence). The CDR3 has 13 amino acids. V lost 2 bases and J lost 5, with 9 bases in between. CDR3 sequence (DNA): TGTGCCAGTAGTATACGAGCGGATGAGACCCAGTACTTC. Translation: CASSIRADETQYF.

The J gene is TRBJ2-2, the V gene TRBV27; D is uncertain. V lost 2 bases to trimming and J lost 4 bases, with 5 bases between them. The CDR3 covers 13 residues. Germline V gene lookup returns CDR1 MNHEY and CDR2 SMNVEV (reference sequence). The CDR3 DNA sequence: TGTGCCAGCAGTTTAGCCGGCACCGGGGAGCTGTTTTTT. It translates to CASSLAGTGELFF.

V is TRBV15 and J is TRBJ1-2; D unclear. Trimming cost V 0 bases and J 3 bases, with 11 bases left between them. Germline values: CDR1 LNHNV, CDR2 YYDKDF (reference sequence). CDR3 length equals 15 residues. The CDR3 sequence is CATSREYGTDYGYTF. As DNA, the CDR3 is TGTGCCACCAGCAGAGAGTATGGTACGGACTATGGCTACACCTTC. Full variable domain (remainder filled in from reference TRBV15 and TRBJ1-2): DAMVIQNPRYQVTQFGKPVTLSCSQTLNHNVMYWYQQKSSQAPKLLFHYYDKDFNNEADTPDNFQSRRPNTSFCFLDIRSPGLGDTAMYLCATSREYGTDYGYTFGSGTRLTVV.

The V call is TRBV5-1, the J call TRBJ1-4; D might be TRBD1 (5 bases). The germline gives CDR1 SGHRS, CDR2 YFSETQ. The CDR3 length is 14 residues. V lost 4 bases, J lost 3 bases, and 10 bases lay in between. For the CDR3, the DNA is TGCGCCAGCAGCGTCGGGACGGCTAATGAAAAACTGTTTTTT. Amino acid sequence: CASSVGTANEKLFF.

The rearrangement joins TRBV5-1 to TRBJ2-7; 10 nucleotides agree with TRBD2. Per germline, CDR1 SGHRS and CDR2 YFSETQ. J gave up 4 bases and V 0 bases, and 13 bases lay outside the gene matches. The CDR3 loop spans 18 amino acids. In nucleotides, the CDR3 is TGCGCCAGCAGCTTGGCCCCGGGTAGCGGGGGGTCTCTTTACGAGCAGTACGTC. Amino acid sequence: CASSLAPGSGGSLYEQYV.

The chain is built from TRBV30 and TRBJ1-4; no clear D gene. CDR1 GTSNPN and CDR2 SVGIG come from the germline V gene (reference sequence). V lost 6 bases and J lost 4, with 21 bases in between. The CDR3 contains 16 residues. The CDR3 DNA sequence: TGTGCCTGTACTATTATAAAGGGCAACCATAATGAAAAACTGTTTTTT. Translated, it gives CACTIIKGNHNEKLFF.